The 13 T cell receptor beta chains below all came from one sample that was sequenced in a study of shared clonotypes between healthy human individuals. Some clones are missing from TCRdb's copy, which holds only in-frame ones; the method was immunoSEQ multiplex PCR. Altogether under 300,000 clones are present, about 69% being singletons, with the ten largest covering roughly 11%. What was sequenced was memory CD4+ T cells sorted from blood. As for subset: CD45RA-negative fraction. Receptor source: a man aged 25-40 years in good health.

The chain carries TRBV6-1 and TRBJ1-5; D not resolved. The CDR3 is 15 residues long. Trimming shortened V by 2 bases and J by 7 bases, and 15 bases separated the two germline ends. The germline V gene encodes CDR1 MNHNS and CDR2 SASEGT. The CDR3 region is CASSERSGEWQPQHF. Written as DNA, the CDR3 is TGTGCCAGCAGTGAAAGGTCGGGAGAATGGCAGCCCCAGCATTTT.

The chain links TRBV6-1 to TRBJ1-1; no firm D call. CDR1 is MNHNS, CDR2 SASEGT, per germline. The CDR3 spans 14 residues. V was cut by 2 bases and J by 10 bases, with 17 bases left in between. Here the CDR3 DNA reads TGTGCCAGCAGTGAAAGGAGGGTCCAGAATCCAGCTTTCTTT. Its translation: CASSERRVQNPAFF.

The gene calls are TRBV4-3 and TRBJ2-7; D could derive from TRBD1 or TRBD2 (6 bases each). V dropped 1 base and J dropped 6 bases, with 16 bases sitting between them. The CDR3 runs 15 residues. CDR1 LGHNA and CDR2 YSLEER come from the germline V gene. The CDR3 coding sequence is TGCGCCAGCAGCCAAGTCTGGGGGGCGGCTACCGAGCAGTACTTC. Translated, it gives CASSQVWGAATEQYF.

The chain recombines TRBV6-1 with TRBJ1-5; perhaps TRBD1 as D (6 bases). CDR1 and CDR2 (germline): MNHNS, SASEGT. The length of the CDR3 is 14 residues. V lost 8 bases, J lost 3 bases, and 14 bases lay in between. In DNA, the CDR3 is TGTGCCAGCGGGACTAGACAGGACAATCAGCCCCAGCATTTT. This gives the protein CASGTRQDNQPQHF.

V gene TRBV7-9 combines with J gene TRBJ2-5; D gene uncertain. Per the germline V gene, CDR1 is SEHNR and CDR2 is FQNEAQ (reference sequence). Trimming stripped 3 bases from V and 5 bases from J, with 13 bases between. The CDR3 consists of 14 residues. CDR3 loop: CASSFGERSETQYF. DNA for the CDR3: TGTGCCAGCAGCTTCGGAGAGAGGAGTGAGACCCAGTACTTC.

This chain uses TRBV5-6 with TRBJ2-7; D unresolved. The V gene's germline CDR1 is SGHDT and CDR2 YYEEEE. The CDR3 is 15 amino acids. Trimming left V 3 bases short and J 0 bases short, with 13 bases between. CDR3 nucleotide sequence: TGTGCCAGCAGCTCCTCTGTGGGATACTCCTACGAGCAGTACTTC. Translated: CASSSSVGYSYEQYF.

This clone was recorded a few times. The genes are TRBV10-2 and TRBJ2-7, with D hard to call. Germline CDR1 and CDR2: WSHSY and SAAADI. Trimming removed 3 bases from V and 4 bases from J, with 13 bases in between. The CDR3 has 14 residues. In DNA, the CDR3 is TGCGCCAGCAGTGATCCGGGCCCCTTTTACGAGCAGTACTTC. It specifies CASSDPGPFYEQYF.

The chain carries TRBV11-1 and TRBJ2-5; TRBD1 matches 10 bases. CDR3 length: 18 residues. Unmatched junction bases numbered 10, after V lost 1 base and J lost 2 bases. Germline CDR1 SGHAT, CDR2 FQDESV (reference sequence). The CDR3 sequence: CASSLGLAGTGEQETQYF. CDR3 bases: TGTGCCAGCAGCTTAGGCTTGGCCGGGACAGGGGAACAAGAGACCCAGTACTTC.

The chain couples TRBV7-3 to TRBJ2-3, with 7 nucleotides matching TRBD2. The germline V gene encodes CDR1 SGHTA and CDR2 FQGTGA. There are 16 residues in the CDR3. V was pared by 5 bases and J by 2 bases, with 10 bases of the junction left unmatched. The CDR3 DNA is TGTGCCAGCAGCCAACTGAGCGGGACCAACACAGATACGCAGTATTTT. Its protein product is CASSQLSGTNTDTQYF.

Only one count was recorded for this clone. The chain combines TRBV2 with TRBJ1-5; TRBD1 might be the D (5 bases). V lost 2 bases, J lost 0 bases, and 14 bases lay in between. Germline V lookup: CDR1 SNHLY, CDR2 FYNNEI. The length of the CDR3 is 17 residues. In nucleotides, the CDR3 is TGTGCCAGCAGTGAAATGGGGGTTCGGGCTAGCAATCAGCCCCAGCATTTT. Its translation is CASSEMGVRASNQPQHF. The entire variable domain, with the rest obtained from reference TRBV2 and TRBJ1-5, is as follows: EPEVTQTPSHQVTQMGQEVILRCVPISNHLYFYWYRQILGQKVEFLVSFYNNEISEKSEIFDDQFSVERPDGSNFTLKIRSTKLEDSAMYFCASSEMGVRASNQPQHFGDGTRLSIL.

The genes are TRBV21-1 and TRBJ2-7. TRBV21-1 is annotated as a pseudogene. The CDR3 contains 15 residues. This chain's CDR3 is CASSKERQSNYEQYF. In DNA, the CDR3 is TGTGCCAGCAGCAAAGAACGCCAGAGCAACTACGAGCAGTACTTC.

This clone came up many times. The rearrangement joins TRBV18 to TRBJ2-7, with no clear D. The length of the CDR3 is 16 residues. V was trimmed by 0 bases and J by 0 bases, leaving 12 bases between them. Per germline, CDR1 KGHSH and CDR2 LQKENI. CDR3 protein: CASSPPIHTTSYEQYF. DNA for the CDR3: TGTGCCAGCTCACCACCAATCCACACAACCTCCTACGAGCAGTACTTC.

The DNA of the CDR3 is TGTGCCAGCAGCTGGGCCGCGAGTAACTATGGCTACACCTTC. This gives the protein CASSWAASNYGYTF. The chain links TRBV11-2 to TRBJ1-2; D gene uncertain. The ends were cut back, 4 bases at V and 1 base at J, with 10 bases in the middle. The CDR3 totals 14 residues. Germline loops: CDR1 SGHAT, CDR2 FQNNGV.